The text below deals with one TCR beta chain. Its antigen is as yet unknown. Germline values: CDR1 SGDLS, CDR2 YYNGEE. The V and J ends lost 5 bases and 6 bases, in that order; junction bases with no gene match: 11. The CDR3 consists of 15 residues. The data derive from a study of T cell responses to AZD1222 COVID-19 vaccine. Study results and limitations: A mostly white British donor set with more females was recruited, and clonal diversity was possibly underestimated. Only a handful of individuals given AZD1222 were seropositive at baseline.

TCRdb keeps only in-frame clones here, not all; method: immunoSEQ multiplex PCR. The sample has around 190,000 clones, approximately 89% seen once. Recipients boosted at about 4 weeks or about 12 weeks are pooled. Sequenced material: peripheral blood, taken 28 days after the second AZD1222 dose. This TCR came from an adult who received the AZD1222 COVID-19 vaccine. J is TRBJ2-3 and V is TRBV9, with 8 bases aligning to TRBD2. CDR3: CASSAGLVTLDTQYF. The DNA for the CDR3 is TGTGCCAGCAGTGCGGGACTAGTTACCTTGGATACGCAGTATTTT.